This T cell receptor (beta chain) was documented in a study of T-cell reconstitution after alpha-beta-depleted transplantation in children. This CDR3 spans 14 amino acids. Looked up from germline, CDR1 is MNHEY and CDR2 is SMNVEV (reference sequence). The V gene lost 4 bases and the J gene lost 6 bases, with 13 bases spanning the gap. In this sample, this clonotype turned up a few times. The library targeted TCRbeta and was prepared with unique molecular identifiers. TCRdb passed the PCR reads through MiXCR, listing each CDR3 protein once. This sample has hundreds of thousands of distinct CDR3 sequences; about 15% occur once, and the top ten carry approximately 1%.

Source: PBMCs from the stem cell graft donor, taken from the stem cell graft. The receptor was derived from a human donor who donated a stem cell graft to a child with acute myeloid leukemia. The chain is built from TRBV27 and TRBJ2-1; D is unresolved. The CDR3 bases are TGTGCCAGCAGTTCAAACCCTGGGCTCAATGAGCAGTTCTTC. Translating it yields CASSSNPGLNEQFF.